This T cell receptor (beta chain) was recorded in a study of identical twins. The length of the CDR3 is 14 residues. J was trimmed by 4 bases and V by 2 bases; bases with no gene match: 5. This clonotype was detected ten times or more. One entry per CDR3 protein results from TCRdb running MiXCR on the 5' RACE reads. The data contain approximately 1.8 million distinct CDR3 sequences, less than 35% of them singletons. Material: cord blood. This TCR came from a newborn girl in good health. The V gene is TRBV12-3 or TRBV12-4, the J gene TRBJ2-7; 7 bases are a match to TRBD1. The CDR3 bases are TGTGCCAGCAGTTTAACCGGGACAGCTTACGAGCAGTACTTC. As protein: CASSLTGTAYEQYF.